These 21 T cell receptor beta chains originate from one sample sequenced in a study of blood T cell repertoires in COVID-19. This table comes from immunoSEQ multiplex PCR, and its TCRdb copy is limited to in-frame clones, with some not included. The sample records more than 95,000 clones, about 82% being singletons. Sequencing was carried out using peripheral blood. The receptors originated from a human donor in a cohort sampled during active COVID-19.

The chain carries TRBV12-5 and TRBJ1-2, with unresolved D. V lost 4 bases and J lost 4, with 4 bases in between. The CDR3 loop spans 11 amino acids. Per germline, CDR1 LGHNT and CDR2 FRNRAP. The CDR3 coding sequence is TGTGCTAGTGGTTCGGGCTATGGCTACACCTTC. Its translation: CASGSGYGYTF.

The chain links TRBV18 to TRBJ1-2, with D tentatively TRBD1 (5 bases). There are 13 residues in the CDR3. CDR1 is KGHSH, CDR2 LQKENI, per germline. V lost 4 bases to trimming and J lost 3 bases, with 9 bases between them. For the CDR3, the DNA is TGTGCCAGCTCACTCGGACAAGACTATGGCTACACCTTC. Its translation is CASSLGQDYGYTF.

The chain links TRBV9 to TRBJ1-2, with 9 nucleotides matching TRBD1. Germline V gene data show CDR1 as SGDLS and CDR2 as YYNGEE. This CDR3 spans 15 amino acids. The junction had 4 bases not matched to a gene; V was cut back by 1 base and J by 3 bases. The DNA for the CDR3 is TGTGCCAGCAGCGTACAGGGACAGGGAGACTATGGCTACACCTTC. Its translation: CASSVQGQGDYGYTF.

The chain carries TRBV19 and TRBJ2-7, with TRBD2 identical over 7 bases. With 5 bases clipped from V and 0 bases from J, the junction kept 7 bases outside the gene matches. CDR1 and CDR2 (germline): LNHDA, SQIVND (reference sequence). This CDR3 has 15 residues. The CDR3 is CASSFSGPSSYEQYF. The CDR3 nucleotides read TGTGCCAGTAGTTTTAGCGGGCCTAGCTCCTACGAGCAGTACTTC. Full variable domain (outside the CDR3, taken from reference TRBV19 and TRBJ2-7): DGGITQSPKYLFRKEGQNVTLSCEQNLNHDAMYWYRQDPGQGLRLIYYSQIVNDFQKGDIAEGYSVSREKKESFPLTVTSAQKNPTAFYLCASSFSGPSSYEQYFGPGTRLTVT.

The chain recombines TRBV9 with TRBJ2-3; 7 bases agree with TRBD2. The V and J ends lost 4 bases and 1 base, in that order; junction bases with no gene match: 9. The CDR3 runs 16 residues. CDR1 and CDR2 from the germline V gene are SGDLS and YYNGEE. This CDR3 is CASSLGGGGGTDTQYF. CDR3 DNA sequence: TGTGCCAGCAGCCTTGGGGGGGGAGGCGGCACAGATACGCAGTATTTT.

This chain joins TRBV19 and TRBJ2-3, with a tentative D call TRBD2 (5 bases). Germline-derived CDR1 and CDR2 are LNHDA and SQIVND (reference sequence). The CDR3 covers 14 residues. V shed 4 bases and J shed 0 bases, with 8 bases lying between them. The DNA of the CDR3 is TGTGCCAGTAGTACGTGGGAGAGCACAGATACGCAGTATTTT. The encoded protein is CASSTWESTDTQYF.

The rearrangement joins TRBV5-1 to TRBJ2-1; 9 bases line up with TRBD2. This CDR3 is 16 amino acids long. Trimming at V came to 3 bases and at J to 10 bases, leaving 14 bases not matched to a gene. Germline values: CDR1 SGHRS, CDR2 YFSETQ. The DNA of the CDR3 is TGCGCCAGCAGCTCCGGGACTAGCCCCGAACTCAGGGAGCAGTTCTTC. Protein product: CASSSGTSPELREQFF.

The V call is TRBV5-6, the J call TRBJ1-2, with 7 bases lining up with TRBD1. This CDR3 contains 16 residues. V trimming: 5 bases; J trimming: 4 bases; junction bases outside the gene matches: 14. Germline V gene sequence: CDR1 SGHDT, CDR2 YYEEEE. The CDR3 DNA reads as TGTGCCAGCAGTTCATATTCTAGGACAGGCGGCTATGGCTACACCTTC. Its translation is CASSSYSRTGGYGYTF.

The chain combines TRBV27 with TRBJ1-5; no firm D call. The CDR3 has 17 amino acids. Germline assignment: CDR1 MNHEY and CDR2 SMNVEV (reference sequence). The V end lost 1 base, the J end lost 0 bases, and 13 bases lay between the germline ends. This chain's CDR3 is CASSLWYRFYSNQPQHF. DNA for the CDR3: TGTGCCAGCAGTTTATGGTACAGATTCTATAGCAATCAGCCCCAGCATTTT.

The chain carries TRBV6-5 and TRBJ1-6; TRBD1 might be the D (5 bases). V was cut by 10 bases and J by 9 bases, with 19 bases left in between. The length of the CDR3 is 14 residues. Germline values: CDR1 MNHEY, CDR2 SVGAGI. CDR3 in amino acids: CAIRGSGRASPLHF. The CDR3 DNA reads as TGTGCCATCCGGGGCAGCGGGCGCGCTTCACCCCTCCACTTT.

The chain links TRBV6-5 to TRBJ1-4; TRBD1 matches 8 bases. Germline CDR1 and CDR2: MNHEY and SVGAGI. This CDR3 comprises 14 residues. The V segment lost 4 bases and the J segment 8 bases; nucleotides outside the gene matches: 6. The CDR3 loop reads CASSSGGSGEKLFF. CDR3 in DNA: TGTGCCAGCAGTTCAGGGGGCAGTGGGGAAAAACTGTTTTTT.

The V gene is TRBV27, the J gene TRBJ1-2, with 9 bases identical to TRBD1. This CDR3 is 16 amino acids long. Germline lookup yields CDR1 MNHEY and CDR2 SMNVEV (reference sequence). V shed 5 bases and J 4 bases; nucleotides not matched to a gene: 11. The CDR3 reads CASSPANRGRSYGYTF. CDR3 in DNA: TGTGCCAGCAGTCCAGCCAACAGGGGGCGAAGCTATGGCTACACCTTC.

The chain links TRBV19 to TRBJ1-2, with D perhaps TRBD1 (5 bases). The germline V gene encodes CDR1 LNHDA and CDR2 SQIVND (reference sequence). This CDR3 contains 14 residues. Trimming stripped 2 bases from V and 2 bases from J, with 9 bases between. The CDR3 loop is CASSIPSGNYGYTF. CDR3 in DNA: TGTGCCAGTAGTATACCGTCAGGGAACTATGGCTACACCTTC. Full variable domain (outside the CDR3, taken from reference TRBV19 and TRBJ1-2): DGGITQSPKYLFRKEGQNVTLSCEQNLNHDAMYWYRQDPGQGLRLIYYSQIVNDFQKGDIAEGYSVSREKKESFPLTVTSAQKNPTAFYLCASSIPSGNYGYTFGSGTRLTVV.

V gene TRBV20-1 combines with J gene TRBJ1-1; D gene uncertain. This CDR3 region has 11 residues. Germline V gene data show CDR1 as DFQATT and CDR2 as SNEGSKA (reference sequence). Trimming shortened V by 1 base and J by 4 bases, and 4 bases separated the two germline ends. The CDR3 loop reads CSARGSTEAFF. For the CDR3, the DNA is TGCAGTGCTAGAGGTAGCACTGAAGCTTTCTTT.

The V gene is TRBV11-2, the J gene TRBJ2-1, with TRBD2 as a possible D gene (7 bases). V lost 3 bases and J 7 bases, leaving 13 bases between the germline ends. The CDR3 covers 14 residues. The germline V gene has CDR1 SGHAT and CDR2 FQNNGV. This CDR3 is CASSLHREGNEQFF. DNA for the CDR3: TGTGCCAGCAGCTTGCACAGGGAGGGAAATGAGCAGTTCTTC.

The rearrangement links TRBV7-4 to TRBJ2-2; 9 bases are a match to TRBD2. CDR3 size: 17 residues. V dropped 0 bases and J dropped 6; count of bases not matched to a gene: 8. Germline V gene data show CDR1 as SGHVT and CDR2 as SQSDAQ. The CDR3 region has the DNA TGTGCCAGCAGCTTAGCGGGCGGGAGGGAAGGATCCGGGGAGCTGTTTTTT. This codes for CASSLAGGREGSGELFF.

V and J are TRBV2 and TRBJ1-6; the D gene is possibly TRBD1 (6 bases). This CDR3 is 18 amino acids long. Germline V gives CDR1 SNHLY, CDR2 FYNNEI. Trimming took off 8 bases at V and 0 bases at J, with 20 bases between the two ends. The CDR3 sequence is CASRWGQGKGSYNSPLHF. CDR3 DNA: TGTGCCAGCCGTTGGGGCCAGGGGAAGGGCTCCTATAATTCACCCCTCCACTTT.

This clone appeared a few times. This chain uses TRBV5-4 with TRBJ2-2; 10 bases are shared with TRBD2. With 3 bases clipped from V and 1 base from J, the junction kept 6 bases outside the gene matches. The CDR3 has 17 residues. Germline loops: CDR1 SGHNT, CDR2 YYREEE (reference sequence). The CDR3 region is CASSSSGRAWNTGELFF. The CDR3 DNA sequence: TGTGCCAGCAGCTCCAGCGGGAGGGCCTGGAACACCGGGGAGCTGTTTTTT.

This rearrangement joins TRBV21-1 to TRBJ1-6; TRBD1 was called by the table and not checked on the DNA. TRBV21-1 has pseudogene status. This CDR3 contains 15 residues. CDR3 sequence: CASSNTVLRNSPLHF. CDR3 bases: TGTGCCAGCAGCAATACAGTGTTGCGTAATTCACCCCTCCACTTT.

The chain links TRBV5-1 to TRBJ2-3; 11 bases match TRBD2. This CDR3 region has 16 residues. Germline V gives CDR1 SGHRS, CDR2 YFSETQ. V shed 4 bases, J shed 0 bases, and the junction held 4 bases outside the gene matches. CDR3 bases: TGCGCCAGCAGCGAAAGACTAGCGGGGAGCACAGATACGCAGTATTTT. Residues: CASSERLAGSTDTQYF.

The chain has TRBV6-6 and TRBJ2-5; the match to TRBD2 covers 8 bases. This CDR3 is 14 amino acids long. J was trimmed by 1 base and V by 6 bases; bases with no gene match: 4. Per germline, CDR1 MNHNY and CDR2 SVGAGI (reference sequence). CDR3 coding DNA: TGTGCCAGCAGGGATAGCGGGGCCCAAGAGACCCAGTACTTC. The encoded protein is CASRDSGAQETQYF.